This TCR beta chain is from a study of CD8+CD57+ T cells in acquired aplastic anemia. Both TCR beta VDJ combination and CDR3 sequence profiling were carried out. Genomic DNA was the template for this profiling. From the reads, TCRdb called clonotypes with MiXCR, one entry per CDR3 protein. The data hold 120,000 or so distinct CDR3 sequences, with 45% to 60% observed a single time. V lost 4 bases and J 6 bases, leaving 10 bases between the germline ends. The CDR3 has 13 residues. CDR1 is SNHLY, CDR2 FYNNEI, per germline. The authors sequenced patients whose flow cytometry had shown CD8+CD57+ cell expansion.

The specimen was sorted CD4+, CD8+, or CD8+CD57+ T cells (not recorded which) from PBMCs. The chain combines TRBV2 with TRBJ2-1, with a weak D call TRBD1 (6 bases). The TCR originated in a human donor with aplastic anemia. Written as DNA, the CDR3 is TGTGCCAGCAGTGCATGGACAGTCAATGAGCAGTTCTTC. Encoded protein: CASSAWTVNEQFF.